The following is a T cell receptor (beta chain) sequence with its context. Its target is not known. Naive CD8 populations comprised CD45RO-negative cells positively selected for CCR7, excluding terminally differentiated effector memory CD45RA+ cells. The donors, healthy adults who were HIV-negative, had experienced no recent acute infections or vaccinations. V was shortened by 6 bases and J by 6 bases, with 12 bases between the two germline ends. Per germline, CDR1 SGHAT and CDR2 FQNNGV. The CDR3 is 12 amino acids. The sample is drawn from a study of shared clonotypes between healthy human individuals. Findings and caveats of the study: Around 4.9% of naive CD4 clonotypes were shared across four donors. Only blood was sampled, and tissue TCR repertoires likely differ from blood ones.

TCRdb's table, derived via immunoSEQ multiplex PCR, lists solely in-frame clones and lacks some. Counted here are 1.5 million to 2.5 million clones, about 94% occurring once; the ten biggest clones make up around 1%. The gene calls are TRBV11-2 and TRBJ2-7; no clear D. The clonotype was recovered from a man between 18 and 29 years old in good health. Sequenced sample: naive CD8+ T cells sorted from blood. The CDR3 DNA reads TGTGCCAGCAGTAATAGAGGTGGCGAGCAGTACTTC. It encodes CASSNRGGEQYF.